The rows below give T cell receptor beta chains drawn from one sample of a study of T-cell memory formation after mild COVID-19. TCRdb analysed the 5' RACE reads with MiXCR anew, one entry per CDR3 protein. The sample contains some 450,000 distinct CDR3 sequences, roughly 20% of which appear only once. Sequencing input: PBMCs or a T cell subset sorted from them (not recorded which). The receptors derive from an adult woman who had mild COVID-19 (a few samples of this study predate the infection). Cell type and time point are not known. Both conserved end residues are part of each CDR3. Fields, in order: V gene, J gene, CDR3 protein.

V gene: TRBV11-3
J gene: TRBJ1-5
CDR3 protein: CASWGRSTNQPQHF

V gene: TRBV15
J gene: TRBJ2-7
CDR3 protein: CATSRDKWRGPYEQYF

V gene: TRBV15
J gene: TRBJ2-5
CDR3 protein: CATSRGMADAETQYF

V gene: TRBV24-1
J gene: TRBJ2-1
CDR3 protein: CATSQSGQPFF

V gene: TRBV5-1
J gene: TRBJ2-5
CDR3 protein: CASSHNRPAQETQYF

V gene: TRBV29-1
J gene: TRBJ2-7
CDR3 protein: CSVEDPSDPRGQYF

V gene: TRBV6-2/TRBV6-3
J gene: TRBJ1-1
CDR3 protein: CASSRRAHTEAFF

V gene: TRBV27
J gene: TRBJ1-4
CDR3 protein: CASSLNLDEKLFF

V gene: TRBV29-1
J gene: TRBJ2-1
CDR3 protein: CSVVPFGLYSYNEQFF

V gene: TRBV6-1
J gene: TRBJ2-2
CDR3 protein: CASSEAGQGTGELFF

V gene: TRBV12-3/TRBV12-4
J gene: TRBJ1-5
CDR3 protein: CASSGDYSNQPQHF

V gene: TRBV5-1
J gene: TRBJ1-1
CDR3 protein: CASSFQGWNTEAFF

V gene: TRBV7-9
J gene: TRBJ2-1
CDR3 protein: CASSLGTYEQFF

V gene: TRBV6-1
J gene: TRBJ1-1
CDR3 protein: CASSEVSYSEAFF

V gene: TRBV27
J gene: TRBJ2-7
CDR3 protein: CASSTQNRDRSYEQYF

V gene: TRBV10-3
J gene: TRBJ1-5
CDR3 protein: CAISESARVVHQPQHF

V gene: TRBV24-1
J gene: TRBJ2-1
CDR3 protein: CATRNQNSEQFF

V gene: TRBV4-3
J gene: TRBJ1-2
CDR3 protein: CASSQGVQGVYGYTF

V gene: TRBV24-1
J gene: TRBJ2-3
CDR3 protein: CATSVTGVTDTQYF

V gene: TRBV30
J gene: TRBJ2-3
CDR3 protein: CAWSVGGGSTDTQYF

V gene: TRBV12-3/TRBV12-4
J gene: TRBJ2-5
CDR3 protein: CASSPFQREGETQYF

V gene: TRBV5-1
J gene: TRBJ2-3
CDR3 protein: CASSLGSGGFTDTQYF

V gene: TRBV11-3
J gene: TRBJ2-1
CDR3 protein: CASSLALTSGRANEQFF

V gene: TRBV30
J gene: TRBJ1-5
CDR3 protein: CAWSGRRSNQPQHF

V gene: TRBV9
J gene: TRBJ2-3
CDR3 protein: CASSALAGEADTQYF

V gene: TRBV6-5
J gene: TRBJ1-1
CDR3 protein: CASSVSHSNTEAFF

V gene: TRBV7-6
J gene: TRBJ2-7
CDR3 protein: CASSLAGGVDNEQYF

V gene: TRBV7-2
J gene: TRBJ1-1
CDR3 protein: CASSLAWRMAEAFF

V gene: TRBV6-1
J gene: TRBJ2-3
CDR3 protein: CASSHRGHGDTQYF

V gene: TRBV7-8
J gene: TRBJ2-1
CDR3 protein: CASSLRVWTGASEQFF

V gene: TRBV4-3
J gene: TRBJ1-6
CDR3 protein: CASSQDFRRGSYNSPLHF

V gene: TRBV4-2
J gene: TRBJ2-7
CDR3 protein: CASSHEAVSTYEQYF

V gene: TRBV27
J gene: TRBJ1-1
CDR3 protein: CASSLSRLNTEAFF

V gene: TRBV27
J gene: TRBJ2-5
CDR3 protein: CASSTGTSATGTQYF

V gene: TRBV5-6
J gene: TRBJ1-6
CDR3 protein: CASSLGGYRGSNSPLHF

V gene: TRBV29-1
J gene: TRBJ2-5
CDR3 protein: CSVAKGSVETQYF

V gene: TRBV4-2
J gene: TRBJ1-2
CDR3 protein: CASSQDTQGGNGYTF

V gene: TRBV29-1
J gene: TRBJ2-3
CDR3 protein: CSGAIAGVTDTQYF

V gene: TRBV3-1
J gene: TRBJ2-3
CDR3 protein: CASSQGVGAGDTQYF

V gene: TRBV3-1
J gene: TRBJ1-2
CDR3 protein: CASSPGMMNYGYTF